These 16 T cell receptor beta chains share one sample of origin, sequenced in a study of blood T cell repertoires in COVID-19. Here immunoSEQ multiplex PCR was the method, and the copy in TCRdb shows in-frame clones only, minus some. Among approximately 230,000 clones listed, about 90% were seen once. Sequenced: PBMCs or T cells enriched from blood (not recorded which). The receptors were sampled from a woman in her forties or fifties with acute COVID-19.

The rearrangement links TRBV30 to TRBJ2-7, with D perhaps matching TRBD2 (6 bases). This CDR3 region has 15 residues. V was shortened by 0 bases and J by 0 bases, with 12 bases between the two germline ends. Germline V gene data show CDR1 as GTSNPN and CDR2 as SVGIG (reference sequence). Written as DNA, the CDR3 is TGTGCCTGGAGTGTACTGGGACTTACCTCCTACGAGCAGTACTTC. Its protein product is CAWSVLGLTSYEQYF.

V is TRBV27 and J is TRBJ2-2, with 7 bases aligning to TRBD1. This CDR3 contains 14 residues. Germline V gene data show CDR1 as MNHEY and CDR2 as SMNVEV (reference sequence). The V and J ends lost 4 bases and 6 bases, in that order; junction bases with no gene match: 5. The CDR3 is CASSSYRGAGELFF. DNA for the CDR3: TGTGCCAGCAGTTCGTACAGGGGCGCCGGGGAGCTGTTTTTT.

The V gene is TRBV7-8, the J gene TRBJ1-3, with unresolved D. Trimming removed 5 bases from V and 1 base from J, with 12 bases in between. Germline loops: CDR1 SGHVS, CDR2 FQNEAQ. CDR3 size: 15 residues. The CDR3 spells CASSERRVSGNTIYF. CDR3 DNA sequence: TGTGCCAGCAGCGAAAGGAGGGTTTCTGGAAACACCATATATTTT.

The chain carries TRBV19 and TRBJ1-1; TRBD1 aligns across 9 bases. J was trimmed by 11 bases and V by 3 bases; bases with no gene match: 7. The CDR3 length is 13 residues. Germline-derived CDR1 and CDR2 are LNHDA and SQIVND (reference sequence). This CDR3 reads CASSIQQGASAFF. CDR3 DNA sequence: TGTGCCAGTAGTATCCAACAGGGGGCGAGTGCTTTCTTT.

The chain carries TRBV4-3 and TRBJ1-2; TRBD1 might be the D (5 bases). The CDR3 contains 16 residues. Germline assignment: CDR1 LGHNA and CDR2 YSLEER. The V gene lost 1 base and the J gene lost 8 bases, with 20 bases spanning the gap. The CDR3, as DNA: TGCGCCAGCAGCCAAGCATCGGCAGGGTTTGGTCGGGGCTACACCTTC. It codes for CASSQASAGFGRGYTF.

The chain combines TRBV7-2 with TRBJ1-2; tentative D call: TRBD1 (5 bases). CDR3 size: 14 residues. In germline, CDR1 is SGHTA, CDR2 FQGNSA. Trimming removed 1 base at V and 0 bases at J, with 6 bases between. The CDR3, as DNA: TGTGCCAGCAGCTTAGGGGGCACTAACTATGGCTACACCTTC. It codes for CASSLGGTNYGYTF.

The table lists this clone with a count of one. The chain is built from TRBV7-9 and TRBJ1-3; a weak D match, TRBD1 (5 bases). Trimming cost V 3 bases and J 8 bases, with 14 bases left between them. Per the germline V gene, CDR1 is SEHNR and CDR2 is FQNEAQ (reference sequence). The CDR3 has 14 residues. As DNA, the CDR3 is TGTGCCAGCAGCTTTAGTGCCGGGGGTCACACCATATATTTT. Translation gives CASSFSAGGHTIYF. Full variable domain (rest looked up from reference TRBV7-9 and TRBJ1-3): DTGVSQNPRHKITKRGQNVTFRCDPISEHNRLYWYRQTLGQGPEFLTYFQNEAQLEKSRLLSDRFSAERPKGSFSTLEIQRTEQGDSAMYLCASSFSAGGHTIYFGEGSWLTVV.

This clone was detected only once. This chain links TRBV3-1 (or the pseudogene TRBV3-2) with TRBJ2-7; 9 bases align to TRBD2. The CDR3 covers 16 residues. Germline V CDR1 and CDR2: LGHDT, YNNKEL (reference sequence). V lost 6 bases to trimming and J lost 3 bases; unmatched junction nucleotides: 12. The CDR3 spells CASRTSSSGNCYEQYF. In nucleotides, the CDR3 is TGTGCCAGCAGGACCTCTTCTAGCGGGAATTGCTACGAGCAGTACTTC.

This clone was counted once. V and J are TRBV7-7 and TRBJ2-1, with TRBD1 matching 9 bases. The CDR3 runs 15 residues. V shed 5 bases and J 6 bases; nucleotides not matched to a gene: 8. Germline V gene lookup returns CDR1 SSHAT and CDR2 FNYEAQ (reference sequence). CDR3 nucleotides: TGTGCCAGCAGCGCACAGGGGGCCCTAGGCAATGAGCAGTTCTTC. Its protein product is CASSAQGALGNEQFF.

This clone was seen a handful of times. The rearrangement uses TRBV28 and TRBJ1-5, with D hard to call. V lost 3 bases, J lost 0 bases, and 12 bases lay in between. The CDR3 runs 16 residues. Germline loops: CDR1 MDHEN, CDR2 SYDVKM. CDR3 amino acids: CASSFVRLYSNQPQHF. The CDR3 region has the DNA TGTGCCAGCAGTTTCGTCAGACTTTATAGCAATCAGCCCCAGCATTTT.

The chain is built from TRBV5-5 and TRBJ1-5, with D perhaps matching TRBD1 (6 bases). Trimming pared 4 bases from V and 2 bases from J, leaving 16 bases between. Germline V gives CDR1 SGHKS, CDR2 YYEKEE (reference sequence). The CDR3 runs 16 residues. The CDR3: CASSHLTSGGNQPQHF. The CDR3 nucleotides read TGTGCCAGCAGCCACTTAACTTCAGGGGGCAATCAGCCCCAGCATTTT.

This rearrangement joins TRBV7-6 to TRBJ1-2, with TRBD1 matching over 10 bases. The CDR3 totals 16 residues. Trimming cost V 2 bases and J 8 bases; bases outside gene matches: 11. From germline, CDR1 is SGHVS and CDR2 FNYEAQ. CDR3 loop: CASSLLGGGQGHGYTF. The DNA for the CDR3 is TGTGCCAGCAGCTTACTTGGTGGGGGACAGGGGCACGGCTACACCTTC.

V is TRBV9 and J is TRBJ2-7; 7 nucleotides align to TRBD1. CDR1 SGDLS and CDR2 YYNGEE come from the germline V gene. The CDR3 is made up of 15 amino acids. Losses at the gene ends were 0 bases for V and 3 bases for J; bases not matched to a gene: 6. CDR3 amino acids: CASSVGTGLRYEQYF. The CDR3 bases are TGTGCCAGCAGCGTAGGGACAGGCCTTCGCTACGAGCAGTACTTC.

This chain links TRBV2 with TRBJ2-7, with TRBD1 matching 7 bases. This CDR3 region has 17 residues. V shed 2 bases, J shed 4 bases, and the junction held 14 bases outside the gene matches. CDR1 is SNHLY, CDR2 FYNNEI, per germline. The CDR3 is CASSERAPGQPVYEQYF. In DNA, the CDR3 is TGTGCCAGCAGTGAAAGAGCTCCGGGACAGCCTGTTTACGAGCAGTACTTC. Supplemented by reference TRBV2 and TRBJ2-7, the full variable domain reads EPEVTQTPSHQVTQMGQEVILRCVPISNHLYFYWYRQILGQKVEFLVSFYNNEISEKSEIFDDQFSVERPDGSNFTLKIRSTKLEDSAMYFCASSERAPGQPVYEQYFGPGTRLTVT.

This sequence joins TRBV27 and TRBJ2-3; no clear D. The V gene lost 0 bases and the J gene lost 8 bases, with 12 bases spanning the gap. Germline loops: CDR1 MNHEY, CDR2 SMNVEV (reference sequence). This CDR3 comprises 14 residues. The CDR3 nucleotides are TGTGCCAGCAGTTTATCGCCAGGATGGTTTACGCAGTATTTT. The encoded protein is CASSLSPGWFTQYF.

The rearrangement uses TRBV20-1 and TRBJ1-2; perhaps TRBD1 as D (6 bases). V lost 5 bases to trimming and J lost 5 bases, with 9 bases between them. The CDR3 spans 11 residues. Germline V gene data show CDR1 as DFQATT and CDR2 as SNEGSKA (reference sequence). The CDR3 is CSALGAYGYTF. The CDR3 DNA reads TGCAGTGCTTTGGGGGCATATGGCTACACCTTC.